The T cell receptor beta chain described here comes from a study of CD8 T cell repertoires and HIV-1 epitope variants (dated by TCRdb to the early 2020s). For the wider study: T cells were stimulated in separate culture wells with each of twenty-five peptides representing autologous and known Gag and Nef epitope variants. A CMV, EBV and flu peptide pool, the Ebola AY9 epitope as negative control, and a no-peptide well were included as control conditions. Tested epitopes included three Gag epitope families and Nef HW9 and YT9. Using the EasySep Human T Cell Enrichment Kit, T cells were enriched and then co-cultured with an equal number of autologous T cell-negative cells acting as antigen-presenting cells. Cultures were maintained for nine to eleven days in IMDM with gentamicin, and half-media changes adding IL-2, IL-7 and IL-15 were performed on days 3 and 7. An aliquot of 1M T cells was saved as an uncultured baseline condition, separate from the 75 to 100 T cell cultures. A total of more than 70 T cell cultures were run, with each culture condition done in triplicate except for one peptide, which was done in duplicate. Study-level results and caveats: The assay identified only TCR beta chains and indicated proliferation to antigen, not T cell function or cytokine profile. About 5 clonotypes recognized the Nef KF9 family and one the HW9 family, with no responses to the TAALDMSHF plasma variant. Eight to ten antigen-specific TCR beta clonotypes were identified, of which about six appeared to be cross-reactive for autologous or known escape epitope variants.

This clone occurred a few times. What this receptor recognizes is not known. The input lacks base qualities; no much larger clone sits a single base away. The EasySep Human CD8+ T Cell Enrichment Kit was used on day 10 to isolate CD8+ T cells from every culture. V lost 2 bases and J lost 3 bases; the stretch between them is 8 bases long. The germline V gene yields MDHEN for CDR1 and SYDVKM for CDR2. The CDR3 runs 14 residues from the cysteine to the phenylalanine. Only the CDR3 DNA stays, 42 bases, in frame from base 1. Sequencing of TCR beta CDR3 regions was done on the immunoSEQ platform at survey depth. The QIAamp DNA micro kit was used to extract genomic DNA from every cultured and uncultured CD8+ T cell population. As for the authors' bioinformatics: Samples with fewer than 5,000 productive reads were excluded, resulting in the removal of about 6% of the 75 HIV peptide-stimulated cultures. A MANAFEST web app trimmed sequences to CDR3 and removed nonproductive sequences, CDR3s under 5 amino acids, and those not starting C or ending F/W. Antigen-specific clonotypes had to expand in at least 2 of 3 replicates versus no-peptide control at FDR 0.01, only within one epitope family. In addition, a specific clonotype needed a frequency at least fivefold higher than in wells stimulated with peptides from other epitope families. What TCRdb holds here is the immuneACCESS table cut down to in-frame rearrangements. Part of the clones is not present; checked against another copy, under half of the missing clones reflect an unresolved V gene, and the others are unexplained. For V, J and clone size, that table is used; D and trimming come from the DNA. The sample profile shows 4,000 to 5,500 clones; 66% of them were found once. The ten largest clones represent around 45% of the sample.

The chain is encoded by TRBV28 joined to TRBJ1-5, with a weak D call of TRBD1 (6 bases match). The sequence derives from a male donor with HIV. The sample taken for sequencing was cultured CD8+ T cells derived from PBMCs. DNA sequence: TGTGCCAGCAGTTTAATGGGGGCCAATCAGCCCCAGCATTTT. Its protein is CASSLMGANQPQHF.